This is a list of T cell receptor beta chains from one sample in a study of blood T cell repertoires in COVID-19. Profiling relied on immunoSEQ multiplex PCR, and the TCRdb table lists in-frame clones only, not all of them. The sample contains approximately 470,000 clones, 75% to 90% of which appear only once. The sequencing input was peripheral blood. These receptors originate from a human donor in a cohort sampled during active COVID-19. CDR3s include the opening cysteine and the closing phenylalanine or tryptophan. D genes are given only for firm matches. Part of the rows lack a size; the others show once, few, many or a class for expanded clones.

j_gene,abundance,v_gene,d_gene,CDR3nt,CDR3aa
TRBJ1-1,.,TRBV9,.,TGTGCCAGCAGCGAACAGGGTGCCCTGAACACTGAAGCTTTCTTT,CASSEQGALNTEAFF
TRBJ2-3,.,TRBV7-3,TRBD1,TGTGCCAGCAGCCTAGAGCGGGACAGGGAGATAGGCGATACGCAGTATTTT,CASSLERDREIGDTQYF
TRBJ1-4,.,TRBV5-1,.,TGCGCCAGCAGCTATGGAAGTGGGGAGCGGCTACTGTTTTTT,CASSYGSGERLLFF
TRBJ1-5,.,TRBV19,.,TGTGCCAGTAGTATAGAATATAGCAATCAGCCCCAGCATTTT,CASSIEYSNQPQHF
TRBJ1-5,.,TRBV7-2,TRBD1,TGTGCCAGCAGGTTAAGACAGGGGGCTCTTCAGCCCCAGCATTTT,CASRLRQGALQPQHF
TRBJ2-7,.,TRBV15,.,TGTGCCACCAGCGGCCTTATGGGGCTTGGCGAGCAGTACTTC,CATSGLMGLGEQYF
TRBJ1-2,.,TRBV11-2,TRBD1,TGTGCCAGCAGCTTAGCCGGGACAGGAGGGGCTTATGGCTACACCTTC,CASSLAGTGGAYGYTF
TRBJ2-7,.,TRBV7-8,.,TGTGCCAGCAGCTTAATGGTTGACAGCTCCTACGAGCAGTACTTC,CASSLMVDSSYEQYF
TRBJ2-2,once,TRBV5-4,TRBD2,TGTGCCAGCAGCCCTGAACTAGCGAATGTCAGGGAGCTGTTTTTT,CASSPELANVRELFF
TRBJ1-2,.,TRBV27,.,TGTGCCAGCAGTTTAAGGGGGGGAACTAACTATGGCTACACCTTC,CASSLRGGTNYGYTF